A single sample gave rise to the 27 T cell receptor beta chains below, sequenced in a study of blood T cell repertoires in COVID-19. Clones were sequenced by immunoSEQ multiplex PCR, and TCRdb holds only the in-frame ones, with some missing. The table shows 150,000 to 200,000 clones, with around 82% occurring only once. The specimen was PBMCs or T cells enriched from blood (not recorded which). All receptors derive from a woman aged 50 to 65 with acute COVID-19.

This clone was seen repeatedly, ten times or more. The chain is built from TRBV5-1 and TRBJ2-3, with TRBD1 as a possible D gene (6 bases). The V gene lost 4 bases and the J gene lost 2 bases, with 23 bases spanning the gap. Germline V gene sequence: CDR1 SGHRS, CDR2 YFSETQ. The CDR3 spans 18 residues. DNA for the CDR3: TGCGCCAGCAGCCCGGATATACCGGGACAAGGGGCCACAGATACGCAGTATTTT. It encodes CASSPDIPGQGATDTQYF. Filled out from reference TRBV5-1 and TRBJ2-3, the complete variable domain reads KAGVTQTPRYLIKTRGQQVTLSCSPISGHRSVSWYQQTPGQGLQFLFEYFSETQRNKGNFPGRFSGRQFSNSRSEMNVSTLELGDSALYLCASSPDIPGQGATDTQYFGPGTRLTVL.

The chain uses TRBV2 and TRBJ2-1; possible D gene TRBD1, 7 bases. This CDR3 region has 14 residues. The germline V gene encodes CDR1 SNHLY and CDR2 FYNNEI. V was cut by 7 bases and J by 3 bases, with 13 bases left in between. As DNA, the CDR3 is TGTGCCAGCACAGGGGGGTACGGCTACAATGAGCAGTTCTTC. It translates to CASTGGYGYNEQFF.

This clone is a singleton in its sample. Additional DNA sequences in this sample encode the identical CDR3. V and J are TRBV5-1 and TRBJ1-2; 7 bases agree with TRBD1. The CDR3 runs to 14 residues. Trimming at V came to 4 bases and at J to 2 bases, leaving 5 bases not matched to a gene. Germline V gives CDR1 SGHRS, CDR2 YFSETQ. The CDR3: CASSPRDSNYGYTF. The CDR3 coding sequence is TGCGCCAGCAGCCCGCGGGACAGCAACTATGGCTACACCTTC.

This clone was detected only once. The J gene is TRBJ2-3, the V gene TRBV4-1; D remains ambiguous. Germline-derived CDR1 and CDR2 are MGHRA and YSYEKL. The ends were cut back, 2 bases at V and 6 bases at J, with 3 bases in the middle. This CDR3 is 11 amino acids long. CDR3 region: CASSQSDTQYF. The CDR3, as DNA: TGCGCCAGCAGCCAAAGCGATACGCAGTATTTT.

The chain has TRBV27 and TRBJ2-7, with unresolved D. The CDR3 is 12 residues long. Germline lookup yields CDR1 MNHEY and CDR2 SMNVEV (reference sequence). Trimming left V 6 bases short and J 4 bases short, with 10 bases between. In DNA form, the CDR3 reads TGTGCCAGCAGGTCTAACCCGTACGAGCAGTACGTC. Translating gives CASRSNPYEQYV.

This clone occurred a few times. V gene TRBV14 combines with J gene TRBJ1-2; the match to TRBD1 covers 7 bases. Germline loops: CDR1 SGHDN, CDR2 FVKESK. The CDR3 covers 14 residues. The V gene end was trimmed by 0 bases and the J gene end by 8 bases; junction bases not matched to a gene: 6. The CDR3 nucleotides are TGTGCCAGCAGCCAAGATCCTAGGGGGCAAGGCTACACCTTC. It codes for CASSQDPRGQGYTF.

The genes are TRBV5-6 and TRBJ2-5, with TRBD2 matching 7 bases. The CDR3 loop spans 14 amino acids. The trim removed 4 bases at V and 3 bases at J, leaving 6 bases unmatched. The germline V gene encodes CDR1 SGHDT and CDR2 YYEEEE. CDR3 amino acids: CASSGSGTKETQYF. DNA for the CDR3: TGTGCCAGCAGCGGATCCGGGACTAAAGAGACCCAGTACTTC.

The CDR3: CASTSVGDLWAPNTEAFF. As DNA, the CDR3 is TGTGCCAGCACTTCGGTAGGGGACTTATGGGCCCCGAACACTGAAGCTTTCTTT. The chain recombines TRBV27 with TRBJ1-1, with D perhaps matching TRBD1 (5 bases). The V gene's germline CDR1 is MNHEY and CDR2 SMNVEV (reference sequence). The CDR3 is made up of 18 amino acids. V gave up 7 bases and J gave up 1 base, with 25 bases separating them.

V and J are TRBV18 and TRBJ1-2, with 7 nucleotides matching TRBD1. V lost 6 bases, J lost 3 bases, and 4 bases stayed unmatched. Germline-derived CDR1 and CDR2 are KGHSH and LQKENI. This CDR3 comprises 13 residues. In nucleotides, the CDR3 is TGTGCCAGCTCCCGAGGACAGGACTATGGCTACACCTTC. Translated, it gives CASSRGQDYGYTF.

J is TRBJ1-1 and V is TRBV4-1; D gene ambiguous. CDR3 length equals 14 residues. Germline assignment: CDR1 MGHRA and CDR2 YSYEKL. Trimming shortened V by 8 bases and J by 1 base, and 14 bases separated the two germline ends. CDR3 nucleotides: TGCGCCAGCCAGTTGAGTGCGGGGAACACTGAAGCTTTCTTT. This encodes CASQLSAGNTEAFF.

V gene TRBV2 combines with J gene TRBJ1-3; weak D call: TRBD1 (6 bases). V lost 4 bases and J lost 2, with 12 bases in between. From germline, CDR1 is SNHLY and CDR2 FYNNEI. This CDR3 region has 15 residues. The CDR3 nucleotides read TGTGCCAGCAGTGTCCAGGGGCAGACTGGAAACACCATATATTTT. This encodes CASSVQGQTGNTIYF. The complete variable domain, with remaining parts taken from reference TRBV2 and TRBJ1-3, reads EPEVTQTPSHQVTQMGQEVILRCVPISNHLYFYWYRQILGQKVEFLVSFYNNEISEKSEIFDDQFSVERPDGSNFTLKIRSTKLEDSAMYFCASSVQGQTGNTIYFGEGSWLTVV.

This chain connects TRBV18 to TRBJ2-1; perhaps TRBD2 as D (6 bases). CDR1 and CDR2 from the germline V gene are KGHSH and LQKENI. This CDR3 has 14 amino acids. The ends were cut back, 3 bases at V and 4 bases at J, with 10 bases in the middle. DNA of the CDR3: TGTGCCAGCTCACCGCGGGACTCGTACAATGAGCAGTTCTTC. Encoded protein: CASSPRDSYNEQFF.

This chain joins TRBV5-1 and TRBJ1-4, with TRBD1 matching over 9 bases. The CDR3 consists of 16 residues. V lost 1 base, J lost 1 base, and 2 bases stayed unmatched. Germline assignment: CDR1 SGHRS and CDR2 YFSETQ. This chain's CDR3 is CASSLPTGGTNEKLFF. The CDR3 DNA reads TGCGCCAGCAGCTTGCCGACAGGGGGAACTAATGAAAAACTGTTTTTT.

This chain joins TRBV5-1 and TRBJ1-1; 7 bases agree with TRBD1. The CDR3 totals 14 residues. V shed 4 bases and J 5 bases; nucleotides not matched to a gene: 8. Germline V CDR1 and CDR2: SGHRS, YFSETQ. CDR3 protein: CASSDVFRGTEAFF. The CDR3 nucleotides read TGCGCCAGCAGCGACGTGTTCAGGGGGACTGAAGCTTTCTTT.

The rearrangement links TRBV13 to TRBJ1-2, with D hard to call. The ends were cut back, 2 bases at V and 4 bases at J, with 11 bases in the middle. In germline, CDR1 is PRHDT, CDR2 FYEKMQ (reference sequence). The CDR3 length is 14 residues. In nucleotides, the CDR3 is TGTGCCAGCAGCTTAATGCAGGACTCCTATGGCTACACCTTC. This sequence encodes CASSLMQDSYGYTF.

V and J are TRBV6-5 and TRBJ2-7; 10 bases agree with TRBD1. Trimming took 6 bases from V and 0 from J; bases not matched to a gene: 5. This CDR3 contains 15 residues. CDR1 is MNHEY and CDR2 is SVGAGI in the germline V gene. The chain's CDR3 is CASRPGQGISYEQYV. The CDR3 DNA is TGTGCCAGCAGGCCGGGACAGGGGATCTCCTACGAGCAGTACGTC.

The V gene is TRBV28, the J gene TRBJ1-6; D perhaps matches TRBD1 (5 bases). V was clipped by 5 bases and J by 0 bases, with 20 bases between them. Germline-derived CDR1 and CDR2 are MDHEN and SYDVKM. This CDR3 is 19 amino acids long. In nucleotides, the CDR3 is TGTGCCAGCAGTGGTCGCGGGACTTTCAGTTACTCCTATAATTCACCCCTCCACTTT. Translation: CASSGRGTFSYSYNSPLHF.

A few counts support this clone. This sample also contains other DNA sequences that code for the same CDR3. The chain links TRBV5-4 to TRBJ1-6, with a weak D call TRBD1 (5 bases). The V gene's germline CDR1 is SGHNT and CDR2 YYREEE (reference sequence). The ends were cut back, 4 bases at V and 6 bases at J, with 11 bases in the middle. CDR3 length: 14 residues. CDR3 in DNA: TGTGCCAGCAGCCGCCCGGGACTTAATTCACCCCTCCACTTT. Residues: CASSRPGLNSPLHF.

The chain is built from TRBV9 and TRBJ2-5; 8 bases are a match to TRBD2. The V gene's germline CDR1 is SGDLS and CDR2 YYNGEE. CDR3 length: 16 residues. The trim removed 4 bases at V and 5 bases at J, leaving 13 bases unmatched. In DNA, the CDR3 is TGTGCCAGCAGCTCAAGAACCGGGGGGGCCGAGGAGACCCAGTACTTC. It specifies CASSSRTGGAEETQYF.

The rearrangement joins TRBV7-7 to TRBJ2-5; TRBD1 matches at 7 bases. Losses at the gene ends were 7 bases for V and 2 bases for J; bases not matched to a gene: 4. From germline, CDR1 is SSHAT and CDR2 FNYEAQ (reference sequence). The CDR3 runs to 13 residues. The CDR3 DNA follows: TGTGCCAGCACCACAGGGGTACAAGAGACCCAGTACTTC. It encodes CASTTGVQETQYF.

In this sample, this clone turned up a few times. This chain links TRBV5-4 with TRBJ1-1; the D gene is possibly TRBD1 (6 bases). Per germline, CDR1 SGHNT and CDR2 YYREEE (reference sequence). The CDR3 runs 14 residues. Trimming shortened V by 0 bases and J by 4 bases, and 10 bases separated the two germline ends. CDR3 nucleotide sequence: TGTGCCAGCAGCTTGGGTGACAGGATCACTGAAGCTTTCTTT. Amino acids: CASSLGDRITEAFF. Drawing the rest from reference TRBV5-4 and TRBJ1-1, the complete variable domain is ETGVTQSPTHLIKTRGQQVTLRCSSQSGHNTVSWYQQALGQGPQFIFQYYREEENGRGNFPPRFSGLQFPNYSSELNVNALELDDSALYLCASSLGDRITEAFFGQGTRLTVV.

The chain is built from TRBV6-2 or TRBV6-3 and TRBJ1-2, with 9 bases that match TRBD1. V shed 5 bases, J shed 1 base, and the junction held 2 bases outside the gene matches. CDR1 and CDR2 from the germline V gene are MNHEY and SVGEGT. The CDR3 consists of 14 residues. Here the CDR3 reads CASSGTGSNYGYTF. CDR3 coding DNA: TGTGCCAGCAGTGGGACAGGGAGTAACTATGGCTACACCTTC.

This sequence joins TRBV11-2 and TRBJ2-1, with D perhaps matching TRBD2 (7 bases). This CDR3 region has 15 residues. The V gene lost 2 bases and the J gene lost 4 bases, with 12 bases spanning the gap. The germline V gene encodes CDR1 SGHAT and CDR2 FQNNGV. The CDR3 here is CASSLKRGGYNEQFF. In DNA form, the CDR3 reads TGTGCCAGCAGCTTAAAAAGGGGGGGGTACAATGAGCAGTTCTTC.

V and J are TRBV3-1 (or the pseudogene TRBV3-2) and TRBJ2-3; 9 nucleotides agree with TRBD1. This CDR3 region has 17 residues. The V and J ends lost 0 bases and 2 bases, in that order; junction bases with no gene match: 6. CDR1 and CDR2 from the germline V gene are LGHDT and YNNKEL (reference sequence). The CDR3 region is CASSQEGQGLLTDTQYF. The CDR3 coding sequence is TGTGCCAGCAGCCAAGAGGGACAGGGACTTCTCACAGATACGCAGTATTTT.

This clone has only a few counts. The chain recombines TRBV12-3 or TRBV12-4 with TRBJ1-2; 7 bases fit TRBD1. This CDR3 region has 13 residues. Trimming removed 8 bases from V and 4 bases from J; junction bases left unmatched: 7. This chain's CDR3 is CASGDSVTYGYTF. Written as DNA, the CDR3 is TGTGCCAGCGGGGACAGTGTAACCTATGGCTACACCTTC.

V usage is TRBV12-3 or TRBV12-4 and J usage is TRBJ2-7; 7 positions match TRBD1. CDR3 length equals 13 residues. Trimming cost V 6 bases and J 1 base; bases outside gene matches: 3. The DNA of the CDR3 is TGTGCCAGCAGATCGACAGGGTCCTACGAGCAGTACGTC. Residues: CASRSTGSYEQYV.

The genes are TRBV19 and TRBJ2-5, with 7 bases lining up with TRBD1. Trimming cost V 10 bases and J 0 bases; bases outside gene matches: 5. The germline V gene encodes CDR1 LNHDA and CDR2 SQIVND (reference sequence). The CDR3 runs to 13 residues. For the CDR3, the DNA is TGTGCCATTTCTACAGGGGACCAAGAGACCCAGTACTTC. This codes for CAISTGDQETQYF.